This entry lists 26 T cell receptor beta chains sequenced from one sample in a study of T cell responses to AZD1222 COVID-19 vaccine (dated by TCRdb to about 2021). Libraries were made using the immunoSEQ multiplex PCR assay. TCRdb provides this immuneACCESS table in a form limited to in-frame rearrangements. Some clones are lacking; in checked studies, under half of them reflect an unresolved V gene, and why the rest are absent is not known. In this sample the table shows 120,000 or so clones, approximately 89% of which occur a single time. The ten top clones hold about 9.4% of the sample. The sample's time point label, in plain terms: baseline before first vaccination. The sequencing here drew on peripheral blood, taken on day 0 of AZD1222 vaccination. These TCRs come from an adult in good health.

The gene calls are TRBV5-1 and TRBJ2-5; the match to TRBD2 covers 8 bases. The V and J ends lost 4 bases and 2 bases, in that order; junction bases with no gene match: 7. The length of the CDR3 is 15 residues. CDR1 and CDR2 from the germline V gene are SGHRS and YFSETQ. The DNA of the CDR3 is TGCGCCAGCAGCCTAAGCGGGGGTTCTCAAGAGACCCAGTACTTC. It is translated as CASSLSGGSQETQYF.

Comment on this clone: Given the absence of the conserved phenylalanine or tryptophan at the CDR3 end, a read error is likely. The CDR3 DNA reads TGTGCCAGCAGTTTCGGGACAGGGAACACTGAAGCTTTCCTT. It yields the protein CASSFGTGNTEAFL. This chain joins TRBV27 and TRBJ1-1; 8 nucleotides agree with TRBD1. Trimming removed 3 bases from V and 1 base from J; junction bases left unmatched: 1. The CDR3 is 14 amino acids. Germline V gene lookup returns CDR1 MNHEY and CDR2 SMNVEV (reference sequence).

The chain has TRBV6-5 and TRBJ1-1; D is unresolved. The CDR3 spans 15 residues. V lost 0 bases and J 3 bases, leaving 11 bases between the germline ends. The germline CDR1 and CDR2 sequences are MNHEY and SVGAGI. This chain's CDR3 is CASSYSRVVDTEAFF. As DNA, the CDR3 is TGTGCCAGCAGTTACTCGAGGGTGGTCGACACTGAAGCTTTCTTT.

The CDR3 spells CASSRGPQGAGSPLHF. The CDR3 DNA reads TGCGCCAGCAGCCGGGGGCCTCAGGGGGCCGGCTCACCCCTCCACTTT. The chain uses TRBV5-1 and TRBJ1-6, with 8 bases matching TRBD1. V shed 4 bases, J shed 10 bases, and the junction held 13 bases outside the gene matches. The CDR3 spans 16 residues. Germline values: CDR1 SGHRS, CDR2 YFSETQ.

This sequence joins TRBV2 and TRBJ1-4; D not resolved. CDR3 length: 12 residues. V was shortened by 7 bases and J by 7 bases, with 10 bases between the two germline ends. CDR1 is SNHLY and CDR2 is FYNNEI in the germline V gene. The CDR3 nucleotides are TGTGCCAGCATTGCAGGAATTGAAAAACTGTTTTTT. Encoded protein: CASIAGIEKLFF.

In this sample, this clone turned up once. The V gene is TRBV29-1, the J gene TRBJ2-3; 8 bases line up with TRBD1. Germline values: CDR1 SQVTM, CDR2 ANQGSEA. V shed 6 bases, J shed 2 bases, and the junction held 7 bases outside the gene matches. The CDR3 consists of 14 residues. The CDR3 sequence is CSVEDRAATDTQYF. The CDR3, as DNA: TGCAGCGTAGAGGACAGGGCGGCCACAGATACGCAGTATTTT.

The chain recombines TRBV5-1 with TRBJ2-3, with TRBD2 matching over 15 bases. Trimming cost V 2 bases and J 7 bases; bases outside gene matches: 11. Germline CDR1 reads SGHRS; CDR2 reads YFSETQ. The CDR3 is made up of 18 amino acids. CDR3 in amino acids: CASSFISGLAGGMNTQYF. The CDR3 DNA follows: TGCGCCAGCAGCTTCATAAGTGGACTAGCGGGGGGGATGAATACGCAGTATTTT.

The chain recombines TRBV7-8 with TRBJ1-1; TRBD1 matches at 8 bases. The CDR3 has 16 amino acids. Germline V CDR1 and CDR2: SGHVS, FQNEAQ. With 3 bases clipped from V and 0 bases from J, the junction kept 6 bases outside the gene matches. The CDR3 protein is CASSLGTGLMNTEAFF. CDR3 in DNA: TGTGCCAGCAGCTTGGGGACAGGACTCATGAACACTGAAGCTTTCTTT. Complete variable domain (other parts from reference TRBV7-8 and TRBJ1-1): GAGVSQSPRYKVAKRGQDVALRCDPISGHVSLFWYQQALGQGPEFLTYFQNEAQLDKSGLPSDRFFAERPEGSVSTLKIQRTQQEDSAVYLCASSLGTGLMNTEAFFGQGTRLTVV.

The chain is built from TRBV7-2 and TRBJ2-1; TRBD2 matches at 11 bases. From germline, CDR1 is SGHTA and CDR2 FQGNSA. V lost 5 bases and J lost 5; bases outside the gene matches: 11. CDR3 size: 17 residues. CDR3 protein: CASSLTSGSGRNNEQFF. The CDR3 DNA sequence: TGTGCCAGCAGCCTAACTAGCGGGAGTGGGAGGAACAATGAGCAGTTCTTC.

CDR3 sequence (DNA): TGTGCCAGCAAATCGGGGGGGATGAACACTGAAGCTTTCTTT. This codes for CASKSGGMNTEAFF. The chain is built from TRBV2 and TRBJ1-1; TRBD1 is a possible D gene (5 bases). This CDR3 spans 14 amino acids. Germline CDR1 reads SNHLY; CDR2 reads FYNNEI. Trimming removed 7 bases from V and 0 bases from J, with 12 bases in between.

The J gene is TRBJ1-3, the V gene TRBV14; TRBD1 matches 7 bases. Germline CDR1 is SGHDN and CDR2 is FVKESK. The CDR3 runs 13 residues. Trimming at V came to 9 bases and at J to 1 base, leaving 3 bases not matched to a gene. DNA for the CDR3: TGTGCCAGTAGACAGGGATCTGGAAACACCATATATTTT. Amino acid sequence: CASRQGSGNTIYF.

The gene calls are TRBV19 and TRBJ2-1, with a weak D call TRBD2 (6 bases). The CDR3 totals 16 residues. The ends were cut back, 6 bases at V and 3 bases at J, with 18 bases in the middle. The germline V gene encodes CDR1 LNHDA and CDR2 SQIVND (reference sequence). CDR3 sequence (DNA): TGTGCCAGTAGACCCACGGGGACTTCTAACTACAATGAGCAGTTCTTC. Amino acids: CASRPTGTSNYNEQFF.

The gene calls are TRBV2 and TRBJ2-7; D perhaps matches TRBD1 (6 bases). There are 14 residues in the CDR3. CDR1 and CDR2 (germline): SNHLY, FYNNEI. V shed 7 bases and J shed 4 bases, with 17 bases lying between them. The CDR3 is CASKATGGGYEQYF. The CDR3 nucleotides read TGTGCCAGCAAAGCGACAGGTGGGGGATACGAGCAGTACTTC.

A single count supports this clone. The rearrangement uses TRBV7-3 and TRBJ2-3; the match to TRBD2 covers 8 bases. The CDR3 loop spans 15 amino acids. Germline V gene lookup returns CDR1 SGHTA and CDR2 FQGTGA. J lost 5 bases, V lost 2 bases, and 6 bases had no gene match. In nucleotides, the CDR3 is TGTGCCAGCAGCTTAGTACGGGGGGGTAAAGATACGCAGTATTTT. Translating it yields CASSLVRGGKDTQYF.

This CDR3 is CASSLGSGGLGGYTF. Here the CDR3 DNA reads TGCGCCAGCAGCTTGGGGTCGGGCGGTCTAGGTGGCTACACCTTC. The chain is built from TRBV5-1 and TRBJ1-2; D unresolved. The germline V gene has CDR1 SGHRS and CDR2 YFSETQ. The V end lost 0 bases, the J end lost 7 bases, and 16 bases lay between the germline ends. The CDR3 runs to 15 residues.

The V and J genes are TRBV13 and TRBJ2-3, with 8 bases matching TRBD1. CDR3 length: 16 residues. Per the germline V gene, CDR1 is PRHDT and CDR2 is FYEKMQ (reference sequence). The junction had 2 bases not matched to a gene; V was cut back by 0 bases and J by 0 bases. The CDR3 sequence is CASSLGQGASTDTQYF. The CDR3 DNA reads as TGTGCCAGCAGCTTAGGTCAGGGGGCAAGCACAGATACGCAGTATTTT.

This clone has a handful of counts. The rearrangement uses TRBV5-1 and TRBJ2-7; D remains unclear. The V and J ends lost 3 bases and 2 bases respectively, with 9 bases between them. Germline loops: CDR1 SGHRS, CDR2 YFSETQ. This CDR3 has 13 amino acids. DNA of the CDR3: TGCGCCAGCAGCTCGACAACCACCTACGAGCAGTACTTC. It specifies CASSSTTTYEQYF. Filled out from reference TRBV5-1 and TRBJ2-7, the complete variable domain reads KAGVTQTPRYLIKTRGQQVTLSCSPISGHRSVSWYQQTPGQGLQFLFEYFSETQRNKGNFPGRFSGRQFSNSRSEMNVSTLELGDSALYLCASSSTTTYEQYFGPGTRLTVT.

The chain employs TRBV2 and TRBJ1-2; the D is unclear. This CDR3 is built from 12 residues. V shed 4 bases and J shed 3 bases, with 6 bases lying between them. Looked up from germline, CDR1 is SNHLY and CDR2 is FYNNEI. The CDR3 DNA sequence: TGTGCCAGCAGTGCCTCCGACTATGGCTACACCTTC. This translates into CASSASDYGYTF.

This clone appeared a few times. The sample holds other DNA sequences that translate to the same CDR3. The chain couples TRBV10-3 to TRBJ1-1, with no clear D. Germline V lookup: CDR1 ENHRY, CDR2 SYGVKD. CDR3 length equals 13 residues. V lost 6 bases and J 0 bases, leaving 8 bases between the germline ends. CDR3 loop: CAIRKGMNTEAFF. CDR3 sequence (DNA): TGTGCCATCAGGAAGGGCATGAACACTGAAGCTTTCTTT.

The V call is TRBV11-2, the J call TRBJ1-3, with a possible D match to TRBD1 (5 bases). This CDR3 is 13 amino acids long. V lost 5 bases to trimming and J lost 3 bases, with 8 bases between them. Germline V CDR1 and CDR2: SGHAT, FQNNGV. CDR3 bases: TGTGCCAGCAGCGGGACGGGTGGAAACACCATATATTTT. Protein sequence: CASSGTGGNTIYF.

The chain employs TRBV5-1 and TRBJ2-7, with TRBD2 matching over 12 bases. The germline V gene encodes CDR1 SGHRS and CDR2 YFSETQ. The CDR3 has 18 amino acids. The ends lost 2 bases at V and 4 bases at J; junction bases unmatched: 13. In DNA, the CDR3 is TGCGCCAGCAGCTTACAGGGGTCTGGACTAGCGGGAATATACGAGCAGTACTTC. Its translation is CASSLQGSGLAGIYEQYF.

A few counts support this clone. This chain connects TRBV18 to TRBJ1-1; D uncertain. Looked up from germline, CDR1 is KGHSH and CDR2 is LQKENI. The V end lost 2 bases, the J end lost 1 base, and 11 bases lay between the germline ends. The CDR3 consists of 15 residues. CDR3 bases: TGTGCCAGCTCACCATTTGGGCCGAAGAACACTGAAGCTTTCTTT. Encoded protein: CASSPFGPKNTEAFF.

This clone appeared a few times. The chain is built from TRBV11-2 and TRBJ2-1; TRBD2 matches 11 bases. The CDR3 is made up of 15 amino acids. With V trimmed by 2 bases and J by 8 bases, 5 bases remained unmatched. Germline-derived CDR1 and CDR2 are SGHAT and FQNNGV. For the CDR3, the DNA is TGTGCCAGCAGCTTAATAGCGGGGGGGAGGTATGAGCAGTTCTTC. Its translation: CASSLIAGGRYEQFF.

The V gene is TRBV4-3, the J gene TRBJ2-1; 7 positions agree with TRBD1. The CDR3 is 16 residues long. With 0 bases clipped from V and 7 bases from J, the junction kept 9 bases outside the gene matches. CDR1 is LGHNA, CDR2 YSLEER, per germline. The CDR3, as DNA: TGCGCCAGCAGCCAAGATCTAGGACAGGTTGGTAATGAGCAGTTCTTC. It is translated as CASSQDLGQVGNEQFF.

The rearrangement joins TRBV9 to TRBJ2-2, with 14 bases lining up with TRBD2. Trimming cost V 2 bases and J 7 bases; bases outside gene matches: 7. Germline CDR1 reads SGDLS; CDR2 reads YYNGEE. This CDR3 contains 17 residues. The chain's CDR3 is CASSVGTSGSPDGELFF. The CDR3, as DNA: TGTGCCAGCAGCGTCGGGACTAGCGGGAGCCCGGACGGGGAGCTGTTTTTT.

J is TRBJ2-7 and V is TRBV28, with 7 bases lining up with TRBD2. Germline CDR1 and CDR2: MDHEN and SYDVKM. This CDR3 region has 14 residues. Trimming cost V 8 bases and J 3 bases; bases outside gene matches: 10. In nucleotides, the CDR3 is TGTGCCAGCGGTTGGACTAGTGTACGCTACGAGCAGTACTTC. It is translated as CASGWTSVRYEQYF.